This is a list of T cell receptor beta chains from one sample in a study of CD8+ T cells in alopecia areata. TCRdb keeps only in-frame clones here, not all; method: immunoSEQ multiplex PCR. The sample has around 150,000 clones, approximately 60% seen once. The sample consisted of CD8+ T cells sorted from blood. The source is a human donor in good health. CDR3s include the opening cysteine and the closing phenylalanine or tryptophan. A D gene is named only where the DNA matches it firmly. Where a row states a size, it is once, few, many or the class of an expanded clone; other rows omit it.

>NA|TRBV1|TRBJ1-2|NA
CTSSQELTGGLIFPF
TGCACCAGCAGCCAAGAACTCACAGGGGGGCTGATATTCCCCTTC
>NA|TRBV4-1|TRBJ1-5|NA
CASSSRVSNQPQHF
TGCGCCAGCAGCTCCCGAGTTAGCAATCAGCCCCAGCATTTT
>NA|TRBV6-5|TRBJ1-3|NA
CASSSPRVDSGNTIYF
TGTGCCAGCAGTTCCCCGAGGGTGGACTCTGGAAACACCATATATTTT
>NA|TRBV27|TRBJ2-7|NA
CASIVGIEQYF
TGTGCCAGCATTGTGGGGATCGAGCAGTACTTC
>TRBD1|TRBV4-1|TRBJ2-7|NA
CASSQATGSSYEQYF
TGCGCCAGCAGCCAAGCGACAGGGAGTTCCTACGAGCAGTACTTC
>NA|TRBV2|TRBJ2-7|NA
CASSAPLGDKYEQYF
TGTGCCAGCAGTGCTCCTTTAGGAGACAAGTACGAGCAGTACTTC
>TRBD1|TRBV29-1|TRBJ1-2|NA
CSVGDRGVGYTF
TGCAGCGTTGGGGACAGGGGCGTTGGCTACACCTTC
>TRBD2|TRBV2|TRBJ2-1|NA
CASSELAGGFLEQFF
TGTGCCAGCAGTGAACTAGCGGGAGGGTTCCTTGAGCAGTTCTTC
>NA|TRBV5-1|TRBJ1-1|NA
CASSLSLLGNTEAFF
TGCGCCAGCAGCTTGAGTCTCCTCGGGAACACTGAAGCTTTCTTT
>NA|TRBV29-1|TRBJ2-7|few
CSVEVDDSYEQYF
TGCAGCGTTGAAGTTGATGACTCCTACGAGCAGTACTTC
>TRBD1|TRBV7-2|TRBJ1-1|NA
CASSSGQGAGTEAFF
TGTGCCAGCAGCTCGGGACAGGGGGCGGGCACTGAAGCTTTCTTT
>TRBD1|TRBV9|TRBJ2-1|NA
CASSANRDRVSNEQFF
TGTGCCAGCAGCGCAAACCGGGACAGGGTATCCAATGAGCAGTTCTTC
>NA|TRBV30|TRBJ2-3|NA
CAWQTDTQYF
TGTGCCTGGCAGACAGATACGCAGTATTTT
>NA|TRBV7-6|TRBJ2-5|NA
CASSPSGRGTQYF
TGTGCCAGCAGCCCAAGCGGCAGGGGGACCCAGTACTTC
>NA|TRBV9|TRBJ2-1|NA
CASTEGGSGEQFF
TGTGCCAGCACCGAAGGGGGGAGTGGTGAGCAGTTCTTC
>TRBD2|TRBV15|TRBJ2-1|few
CATVGVTSGRNEQFF
TGTGCCACCGTTGGTGTAACTAGCGGGAGGAATGAGCAGTTCTTC
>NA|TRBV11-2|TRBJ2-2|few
CASSLVVGPRNTGELFF
TGTGCCAGCAGCTTAGTAGTGGGACCGAGGAACACCGGGGAGCTGTTTTTT